These 27 T cell receptor beta chains were all obtained from the same sample, sequenced in a study of spatial heterogeneity in lung cancer. In TCRdb, the 5' RACE reads were re-called with MiXCR into one record per CDR3 protein. This table has 75,000 to 85,000 distinct CDR3 sequences, approximately 21% appearing once. Time point here: sample taken at primary tumor resection. Material for sequencing was whole RNA from tumor, nontumor lung or frozen PBMC, left unsorted. The sequenced sample was PBMCs, obtained at surgery. The receptors were sampled from a male donor with early-stage non-small cell lung cancer.

The table lists this clonotype with many counts. V and J are TRBV29-1 and TRBJ2-5; D is uncertain. The germline V gene encodes CDR1 SQVTM and CDR2 ANQGSEA. V gave up 4 bases and J gave up 3 bases, with 6 bases separating them. This CDR3 has 11 residues. In DNA, the CDR3 is TGCAGCGTTGCCTTGAAAGAGACCCAGTACTTC. This codes for CSVALKETQYF.

The genes are TRBV28 and TRBJ2-3, with 8 positions matching TRBD2. Germline V gene lookup returns CDR1 MDHEN and CDR2 SYDVKM. The CDR3 runs to 16 residues. Trimming cost V 4 bases and J 5 bases; bases outside gene matches: 11. CDR3 DNA: TGTGCCAGCAGTTCGTTCCGGGGGGGCCGAGAAGATACGCAGTATTTT. Translated: CASSSFRGGREDTQYF.

This clonotype was seen a few times. The rearrangement joins TRBV5-5 to TRBJ1-2, with D maybe TRBD1 (5 bases). CDR3 size: 16 residues. Trimming removed 4 bases at V and 8 bases at J, with 24 bases between. Looked up from germline, CDR1 is SGHKS and CDR2 is YYEKEE (reference sequence). CDR3 residues: CASSHQGREVVRGYTF. The DNA of the CDR3 is TGTGCCAGCAGCCACCAGGGAAGGGAGGTGGTTAGAGGCTACACCTTC.

This clonotype was counted only a few times. The chain has TRBV5-1 and TRBJ2-5, with a tentative D call TRBD1 (6 bases). There are 15 residues in the CDR3. With 1 base removed from V and 3 bases from J, the gap between germline ends came to 13 bases. Germline V gene sequence: CDR1 SGHRS, CDR2 YFSETQ. The CDR3 DNA follows: TGCGCCAGCAGCTTGAACCCAGGGGCAGAAGAGACCCAGTACTTC. Residues: CASSLNPGAEETQYF.

V and J are TRBV6-5 and TRBJ2-1; TRBD2 might be the D (6 bases). Germline V CDR1 and CDR2: MNHEY, SVGAGI. Trimming stripped 5 bases from V and 0 bases from J, with 17 bases between. The CDR3 consists of 17 residues. The CDR3 coding sequence is TGTGCCAGCAGTCGGGACTTCCTAACGGGCTCCTACAATGAGCAGTTCTTC. Encoded protein: CASSRDFLTGSYNEQFF.

The chain has TRBV20-1 and TRBJ1-4, with 8 bases that match TRBD1. Per germline, CDR1 DFQATT and CDR2 SNEGSKA (reference sequence). With V trimmed by 8 bases and J by 6 bases, 8 bases remained unmatched. This CDR3 comprises 13 residues. The CDR3 spells CSTSGTGDEKLFF. CDR3 coding DNA: TGCAGTACCTCCGGGACAGGAGATGAAAAACTGTTTTTT.

This clonotype turned up a few times. The chain recombines TRBV29-1 with TRBJ2-1, with D perhaps TRBD1 (5 bases). Germline loops: CDR1 SQVTM, CDR2 ANQGSEA. The V and J ends lost 4 bases and 5 bases respectively, with 12 bases between them. This CDR3 has 13 amino acids. CDR3 nucleotides: TGCAGCGTTGGGAAGGGGTTTAACAATGAGCAGTTCTTC. Translation: CSVGKGFNNEQFF.

The rearrangement links TRBV21-1 to TRBJ2-1; the D call in the table, TRBD1, was not verified against the DNA. TRBV21-1 is assigned pseudogene status. The CDR3 has 17 residues. The CDR3 nucleotides read TGTGCCAGCAGCAAAAGACGGGGGGTAAGGTCCTACAATGAGCAGTTCTTC. Amino acid sequence: CASSKRRGVRSYNEQFF.

CDR3 sequence (DNA): TGTGCCTGGAGACCCACAGGGGCTGGCTACACCTTC. It encodes CAWRPTGAGYTF. The V and J genes are TRBV30 and TRBJ1-2; TRBD1 agrees at 7 bases. Germline loops: CDR1 GTSNPN, CDR2 SVGIG (reference sequence). The CDR3 covers 12 residues. The ends lost 3 bases at V and 7 bases at J; junction bases unmatched: 5.

V is TRBV5-1 and J is TRBJ2-5, with 14 nucleotides matching TRBD2. V lost 4 bases and J lost 5; bases outside the gene matches: 7. CDR1 SGHRS and CDR2 YFSETQ come from the germline V gene. The CDR3 covers 16 residues. The CDR3 here is CASSHSGLAGAETQYF. The CDR3, as DNA: TGCGCCAGCAGCCACTCGGGACTAGCGGGAGCGGAGACCCAGTACTTC.

J is TRBJ1-5 and V is TRBV27; D is unclear. Germline V gene lookup returns CDR1 MNHEY and CDR2 SMNVEV (reference sequence). The CDR3 has 15 amino acids. V lost 7 bases and J lost 1, with 14 bases in between. CDR3 sequence: CASTDRFGSNQPQHF. In DNA form, the CDR3 reads TGTGCCAGCACTGACCGCTTTGGGAGCAATCAGCCCCAGCATTTT.

The genes are TRBV12-3 or TRBV12-4 and TRBJ1-3; no firm D call. The length of the CDR3 is 14 residues. Trimming pared 5 bases from V and 0 bases from J, leaving 8 bases between. The CDR3 nucleotides are TGTGCCAGCAGTACTCCTTTCTCTGGAAACACCATATATTTT. Translating gives CASSTPFSGNTIYF.

The table lists this clonotype with a few counts. V usage is TRBV5-1 and J usage is TRBJ1-1; 8 bases fit TRBD1. Losses at the gene ends were 4 bases for V and 1 base for J; bases not matched to a gene: 3. The length of the CDR3 is 14 residues. Germline CDR1 and CDR2: SGHRS and YFSETQ. The CDR3: CASSMTGENTEAFF. CDR3 DNA: TGCGCCAGCAGCATGACAGGGGAGAACACTGAAGCTTTCTTT.

This chain connects TRBV5-1 to TRBJ2-1; 7 bases align to TRBD2. The CDR3 extends over 19 amino acids. The germline V gene has CDR1 SGHRS and CDR2 YFSETQ. Trimming at V came to 0 bases and at J to 6 bases, leaving 18 bases not matched to a gene. The CDR3 DNA reads TGCGCCAGCAGCTTGGGTGGACTAGATTATCAACCACCCGTCAATGAGCAGTTCTTC. This codes for CASSLGGLDYQPPVNEQFF.

The V and J genes are TRBV6-6 and TRBJ2-1, with TRBD2 identical over 10 bases. The germline V gene has CDR1 MNHNY and CDR2 SVGAGI (reference sequence). The CDR3 is 15 residues long. V trimming: 6 bases; J trimming: 7 bases; junction bases outside the gene matches: 9. In DNA, the CDR3 is TGTGCCAGCAGCCCACCGGGACTAGCGACGAATGAGCAGTTCTTC. Its protein product is CASSPPGLATNEQFF.

The chain carries TRBV3-1 and TRBJ2-1; 12 bases are shared with TRBD2. With V trimmed by 2 bases and J by 2 bases, 4 bases remained unmatched. The CDR3 loop spans 17 amino acids. Germline V CDR1 and CDR2: LGHDT, YNNKEL (reference sequence). CDR3 DNA sequence: TGTGCCAGCAGCCAAAGACTAGCGGGAGTTCCCTACAATGAGCAGTTCTTC. The encoded protein is CASSQRLAGVPYNEQFF.

At least ten counts were recorded for this clonotype. CDR3: CASSLRGTGELFF. Here the CDR3 DNA reads TGTGCCAGCAGCTTACGAGGGACCGGGGAGCTGTTTTTT. The rearrangement links TRBV7-6 to TRBJ2-2, with D possibly being TRBD2 (5 bases). The CDR3 contains 13 residues. V lost 2 bases, J lost 5 bases, and 6 bases lay in between. The germline V gene encodes CDR1 SGHVS and CDR2 FNYEAQ.

This clonotype was observed a handful of times. The chain recombines TRBV29-1 with TRBJ2-1, with D perhaps assigned TRBD1 or TRBD2 (5 bases each). V was cut by 3 bases and J by 5 bases, with 11 bases left in between. Per germline, CDR1 SQVTM and CDR2 ANQGSEA. The length of the CDR3 is 13 residues. As DNA, the CDR3 is TGCAGCGTTGATGGGACGGGAAACAATGAGCAGTTCTTC. As protein: CSVDGTGNNEQFF.

At least ten counts were recorded for this clonotype. The DNA of the CDR3 is TGTGCCAGCAGCTTAGATCTAGTCAATGAGCAGTTCTTC. It specifies CASSLDLVNEQFF. The genes are TRBV7-2 and TRBJ2-1; no definite D call. V was pared by 1 base and J by 6 bases, with 7 bases between. This CDR3 is built from 13 residues. CDR1 and CDR2 from the germline V gene are SGHTA and FQGNSA.

In DNA, the CDR3 is TGTGCCAGCAGCTTAGCAGCGGGGTTTGGGGCCAACGTCCTGACTTTC. Translating gives CASSLAAGFGANVLTF. V usage is TRBV7-9 and J usage is TRBJ2-6, with 7 bases matching TRBD2. V lost 0 bases and J lost 3; bases outside the gene matches: 2. Germline lookup yields CDR1 SEHNR and CDR2 FQNEAQ (reference sequence). The CDR3 has 16 residues. Variable domain in full (rest from reference TRBV7-9 and TRBJ2-6): DTGVSQNPRHKITKRGQNVTFRCDPISEHNRLYWYRQTLGQGPEFLTYFQNEAQLEKSRLLSDRFSAERPKGSFSTLEIQRTEQGDSAMYLCASSLAAGFGANVLTFGAGSRLTVL.

The rearrangement joins TRBV6-2 or TRBV6-3 to TRBJ1-1; D gene unclear. This CDR3 has 11 residues. Per the germline V gene, CDR1 is MNHEY and CDR2 is SVGEGT. Deletions cut 2 bases from V and 9 bases from J, with 7 bases between. This chain's CDR3 is CASSYQSQAFF. In nucleotides, the CDR3 is TGTGCCAGCAGTTACCAGAGCCAAGCTTTCTTT.

This clonotype appeared a few times. This chain uses TRBV4-1 with TRBJ2-7, with 9 nucleotides matching TRBD1. Germline-derived CDR1 and CDR2 are MGHRA and YSYEKL. The CDR3 has 15 residues. Losses at the gene ends were 4 bases for V and 2 bases for J; bases not matched to a gene: 6. CDR3 bases: TGCGCCAGCAGCCCAACCGGGACAGGGACCTACGAGCAGTACTTC. Its translation: CASSPTGTGTYEQYF.

The chain joins TRBV7-2 to TRBJ1-1; no clear D. The length of the CDR3 is 14 residues. V was trimmed by 7 bases and J by 4 bases, leaving 16 bases between them. Germline values: CDR1 SGHTA, CDR2 FQGNSA. CDR3 sequence (DNA): TGTGCCAGCAAGAAGGTGAGCTACGGCACTGAAGCTTTCTTT. It translates to CASKKVSYGTEAFF.

In its sample, this clonotype was seen a few times. The rearrangement joins TRBV5-1 to TRBJ2-5; the match to TRBD1 covers 8 bases. The junction had 6 bases not matched to a gene; V was cut back by 4 bases and J by 1 base. The CDR3 length is 15 residues. CDR1 SGHRS and CDR2 YFSETQ come from the germline V gene. The CDR3 is CASSTGTGFQETQYF. Here the CDR3 DNA reads TGCGCCAGCAGCACCGGGACAGGCTTCCAAGAGACCCAGTACTTC.

V and J are TRBV10-3 and TRBJ2-1, with D tentatively TRBD2 (5 bases). Germline V gene sequence: CDR1 ENHRY, CDR2 SYGVKD. The CDR3 runs to 16 residues. Trimming shortened V by 6 bases and J by 8 bases, and 23 bases separated the two germline ends. The CDR3 here is CAISDVESSSLDEQFF. The CDR3 region has the DNA TGTGCCATCAGCGACGTGGAGTCGTCTAGCCTAGATGAGCAGTTCTTC.

The chain links TRBV9 to TRBJ2-5; 7 nucleotides match TRBD1. With 1 base clipped from V and 1 base from J, the junction kept 4 bases outside the gene matches. In germline, CDR1 is SGDLS, CDR2 YYNGEE. The CDR3 spans 15 residues. The CDR3 here is CASSVTGTAQETQYF. CDR3 nucleotides: TGTGCCAGCAGCGTAACCGGGACAGCCCAAGAGACCCAGTACTTC.

This clonotype was observed many times. The CDR3 bases are TGTGCCAGCAGTCCGAACAGCTTTTATCAGCCCCAGCATTTT. This encodes CASSPNSFYQPQHF. The chain has TRBV28 and TRBJ1-5; D remains ambiguous. V lost 5 bases and J 5 bases, leaving 13 bases between the germline ends. CDR1 is MDHEN and CDR2 is SYDVKM in the germline V gene. The CDR3 covers 14 residues.